Reported below is one T cell receptor (beta chain). The data were obtained in a study of blood T cell repertoires in COVID-19. Study-level background: Samples taken during acute and convalescent COVID-19 were collected in the United States, Italy and Spain. The analysed material was cDNA or gDNA that came from T cells, B-cell-depleted T cells, or PBMCs.

Here immunoSEQ multiplex PCR was the method, and the copy in TCRdb shows in-frame clones only, minus some. The sample holds tens of thousands of clones, about 80% seen once. Germline V lookup: CDR1 LGHDT, CDR2 YNNKEL (reference sequence). The CDR3 sequence is 12 residues long. With 1 base removed from V and 13 bases from J, the gap between germline ends came to 8 bases. This clonotype was obtained from a man between 60 and 70 years old with acute or convalescent COVID-19. The sequencing input was peripheral blood. The rearrangement links TRBV3-1 (or the pseudogene TRBV3-2) to TRBJ1-6, with D possibly matching TRBD1 (6 bases). The CDR3 coding sequence is TGTGCCAGCAGCCAAGCTACAGGGCCCCTCCACTTT. Protein sequence: CASSQATGPLHF.